This T cell receptor beta chain comes out of a study of identical twins. Per germline, CDR1 SGHRS and CDR2 YFSETQ. V was pared by 3 bases and J by 4 bases, with 8 bases between. The CDR3 spans 13 residues. The sample holds many counts of this clonotype. TCRdb used MiXCR to reprocess the 5' RACE reads, holding one entry per CDR3 protein. Of 500,000 to 650,000 distinct CDR3 sequences in the sample, under 8.5% were seen once. These same records also appear under a second study, on yellow fever vaccine responses in identical twins.

What was sequenced was PBMCs. The source is a woman aged 18-29 years in good health. This chain links TRBV5-1 with TRBJ2-1; D unresolved. This CDR3 reads CASSYRRYNEQFF. The CDR3 DNA follows: TGCGCCAGCAGCTACCGACGGTACAATGAGCAGTTCTTC. Drawing the rest from reference TRBV5-1 and TRBJ2-1, the complete variable domain is KAGVTQTPRYLIKTRGQQVTLSCSPISGHRSVSWYQQTPGQGLQFLFEYFSETQRNKGNFPGRFSGRQFSNSRSEMNVSTLELGDSALYLCASSYRRYNEQFFGPGTRLTVL.